Listed below are T cell receptor beta chains from one sample, sequenced in a study of identical twins. From the 5' RACE reads, TCRdb called clonotypes with MiXCR, one entry per CDR3 protein. The table has roughly 350,000 distinct CDR3 sequences, more than 9% seen once. The same specimen was also included in a second study, on yellow fever vaccine responses in identical twins.

The source material was CD8+ T cells sorted from blood. The receptors were sampled from a young woman in good health. The CDR3 runs from the conserved cysteine through the conserved F or W. Each record gives: J gene, V gene, clone size, D gene, CDR3 protein, CDR3 DNA. A D gene is named only where the DNA matches it firmly. The size of a clone is reported for some rows only, either as once, few or many, or as a class for expanded clones.

TRBJ2-3 | TRBV12-3/TRBV12-4 | many | TRBD2 | CASSPGTSGSVDTQYF | TGTGCCAGCAGTCCCGGGACTAGCGGGAGTGTAGATACGCAGTATTTT
TRBJ1-2 | TRBV10-1 | once | - | CASSPGDYGYTF | TGCGCCAGCAGTCCTGGGGACTATGGCTACACCTTC
TRBJ2-7 | TRBV25-1 | - | TRBD1 | CASKDRESLYEQYF | TGTGCCAGCAAGGACAGGGAAAGCCTCTACGAGCAGTACTTC
TRBJ2-1 | TRBV12-5 | few | - | CASGMDGSASYNEQFF | TGTGCTAGTGGAATGGACGGATCTGCCTCCTACAATGAGCAGTTCTTC
TRBJ2-3 | TRBV12-3/TRBV12-4 | many | TRBD2 | CASSLIGSGVTDTQYF | TGTGCCAGCAGTTTAATCGGTAGCGGGGTAACAGATACGCAGTATTTT
TRBJ2-3 | TRBV7-9 | few | TRBD2 | CASSGTSGGYTDTQYF | TGTGCCAGCAGCGGGACTAGCGGGGGATACACAGATACGCAGTATTTT
TRBJ1-1 | TRBV9 | many | TRBD1 | CASQGENTEAFF | TGTGCCAGCCAGGGGGAGAACACTGAAGCTTTCTTT
TRBJ1-2 | TRBV29-1 | - | - | CSVENWRSYTF | TGCAGCGTTGAAAACTGGCGCAGCTACACCTTC
TRBJ2-7 | TRBV15 | few | TRBD2 | CATSDHKYGTSGGEQYF | TGTGCCACCAGCGACCATAAGTACGGGACTAGCGGGGGAGAGCAGTACTTC
TRBJ2-2 | TRBV5-4 | - | TRBD2 | CASSLVASGGATNTGELFF | TGTGCCAGCAGCTTGGTAGCTAGCGGGGGGGCAACGAACACCGGGGAGCTGTTTTTT
TRBJ2-3 | TRBV2 | - | - | CASSEALFTDTQYF | TGTGCCAGCAGTGAAGCGCTCTTTACAGATACGCAGTATTTT
TRBJ2-7 | TRBV3-1 | few | - | CASSQKDVKNEQYF | TGTGCCAGCAGCCAAAAGGACGTCAAGAACGAGCAGTACTTC
TRBJ2-7 | TRBV29-1 | few | TRBD2 | CSVYLAGSEYEQYF | TGCAGCGTTTACCTAGCGGGATCCGAGTACGAGCAGTACTTC
TRBJ1-2 | TRBV5-1 | many | TRBD1 | CASSVRDRVNYGYTF | TGCGCCAGCAGCGTCCGGGACAGGGTAAACTATGGCTACACCTTC
TRBJ2-5 | TRBV19 | - | TRBD1 | CASSIEPGQGMETQYF | TGTGCCAGTAGTATCGAACCGGGACAGGGTATGGAGACCCAGTACTTC
TRBJ1-1 | TRBV14 | many | - | CASSQYRNTEAFF | TGTGCCAGCAGCCAATACCGGAACACTGAAGCTTTCTTT
TRBJ2-1 | TRBV29-1 | - | - | CSVEGRRDEQFF | TGCAGCGTTGAAGGAAGGCGAGATGAGCAGTTCTTC
TRBJ2-7 | TRBV7-3 | few | TRBD2 | CASSLEGVAGLEQYF | TGTGCCAGCAGCTTAGAAGGGGTAGCGGGTCTCGAGCAGTACTTC
TRBJ2-5 | TRBV7-9 | - | - | CASSRPSWGQETQYF | TGTGCCAGCAGCCGACCTTCCTGGGGCCAAGAGACCCAGTACTTC
TRBJ2-3 | TRBV13 | few | TRBD2 | CASSLGSSGTNFDTDTQYF | TGTGCCAGCAGCTTAGGTAGTAGCGGGACCAATTTCGACACAGATACGCAGTATTTT
TRBJ2-3 | TRBV11-2 | many | - | CASSLESGLNTFTDTQYF | TGTGCCAGCAGCTTAGAGTCGGGACTCAATACCTTCACAGATACGCAGTATTTT
TRBJ1-2 | TRBV6-1 | few | TRBD1 | CASGQGAGYGYTF | TGTGCCAGCGGCCAGGGGGCGGGGTATGGCTACACCTTC
TRBJ1-1 | TRBV24-1 | many | TRBD1 | CATSAHPRTGHTEAFF | TGTGCCACCAGTGCCCATCCCCGGACAGGGCACACTGAAGCTTTCTTT
TRBJ2-5 | TRBV3-1 | - | - | CASSQGAREETQYF | TGTGCCAGCAGCCAAGGCGCGAGGGAAGAGACCCAGTACTTC